Listed below are T cell receptor beta chains from one sample, sequenced in a study of shared clonotypes between healthy human individuals. The protocol was immunoSEQ multiplex PCR, while the TCRdb copy is restricted to in-frame clones and leaves out a portion. The repertoire holds 2,500,000 or so clones, about nine tenths seen once, with approximately 0.39% in the top ten. The sequenced material came from naive CD4+ T cells from PBMCs. These receptors all stem from a man between 18 and 35 years old in good health. Some clones in this sample may be carry-over from other donors' samples. Both conserved end residues are trimmed from each CDR3. Fields, in order: V gene, CDR3 protein.

v_call: TRBV29-1; cdr3_aa: SVGGRQTYEQY
v_call: TRBV11-1; cdr3_aa: ASSLLLNNSPLH
v_call: TRBV14; cdr3_aa: ASSLKGGQGEQY
v_call: TRBV7-6; cdr3_aa: ASRPGSGANVLT
v_call: TRBV19; cdr3_aa: ASSKLGLAGGSDTQY
v_call: TRBV28; cdr3_aa: ASSLGLNEKLF
v_call: TRBV5-1; cdr3_aa: ASSLAPSGISYEQY
v_call: TRBV28; cdr3_aa: ASTAPGTGNSPLH
v_call: TRBV4-2; cdr3_aa: ASSQAQGGSNQPQH
v_call: TRBV7-2; cdr3_aa: ATLPTRDSTEAF
v_call: TRBV28; cdr3_aa: ASSLTVPYEQY
v_call: TRBV19; cdr3_aa: AMTGLAGQIRVPAYNEQF
v_call: TRBV27; cdr3_aa: ASSHRDTYNEQF
v_call: TRBV7-2; cdr3_aa: ASSSRGGQRGPYEQY
v_call: TRBV5-6; cdr3_aa: ASSLQALGTDTQY